This T cell receptor beta chain is drawn from a study of human T cells and chemical hapten exposure. Study-level information: Small pooled library volume differences chiefly drove per-sample TCR yield variation. Study-level points and caveats: The number of TCRs above 1 in 1000 frequency did not change after DPC sensitization.

The junction had 9 bases not matched to a gene; V was cut back by 1 base and J by 4 bases. This CDR3 spans 17 amino acids. Germline CDR1 SGDLS, CDR2 YYNGEE. Unfractionated whole blood served as the source for total RNA extraction. About this clonotype: Its matching antigen is unknown.

Unique molecular identifiers were linked by the library to individual cDNA molecules. Original methodology: Per-sample TCR counts ranged from about 23,224 to 750,000, median roughly 98,000. TCRdb processed the reads anew with MiXCR; each CDR3 protein has one entry. The V and J calls were determined by TCRdb, not by the authors. The sample lists around 120,000 distinct CDR3 sequences; over 7% were seen once. The sequenced material came from whole blood. The gene calls are TRBV9 and TRBJ2-1, with 9 bases that match TRBD2. The receptor's source is a human donor in good health. Some clones in this sample may be carry-over from other donors' samples. The CDR3 is CASSVRPESGGYNEQFF. Here the CDR3 DNA reads TGTGCCAGCAGCGTAAGACCTGAAAGCGGGGGGTACAATGAGCAGTTCTTC.